Each of the 3 T cell receptor beta chains below was sequenced from the same sample in a study of T-cell reconstitution after alpha-beta-depleted transplantation in children. The authors prepared the TCRbeta library with unique molecular identifiers. One entry per CDR3 protein results from TCRdb running MiXCR on the PCR reads. Among hundreds of thousands of distinct CDR3 sequences listed, 10% to 15% were seen once. This specimen consisted of PBMCs, obtained before TCRalphabeta/CD19-depleted stem cell transplant. The receptors here all came from a girl aged 2 to 10 with congenital amegakaryocytic thrombocytopenia, due to receive a stem cell transplant.

The CDR3 loop is CARTRAGQGRLDEQFF. CDR3 in DNA: TGTGCCAGGACACGAGCGGGACAGGGGCGGTTAGATGAGCAGTTCTTC. V usage is TRBV2 and J usage is TRBJ2-1; 10 positions match TRBD1. The CDR3 has 16 residues. The V gene's germline CDR1 is SNHLY and CDR2 FYNNEI. Trimming at V came to 9 bases and at J to 8 bases, leaving 16 bases not matched to a gene. Supplemented by reference TRBV2 and TRBJ2-1, the full variable domain reads EPEVTQTPSHQVTQMGQEVILRCVPISNHLYFYWYRQILGQKVEFLVSFYNNEISEKSEIFDDQFSVERPDGSNFTLKIRSTKLEDSAMYFCARTRAGQGRLDEQFFGPGTRLTVL.

About this clonotype itself: Given a much more abundant clone one base away, this may be a read error. The chain couples TRBV3-1 to TRBJ1-2; TRBD1 might be the D (5 bases). CDR3 length: 16 amino acids. The V gene's germline CDR1 is LGHDT and CDR2 YNNKEL (reference sequence). The CDR3 region is CASSPLGQAVNYGYAF. CDR3 coding DNA: TGTGCCAGCAGCCCCTTAGGACAAGCGGTTAACTATGGCTACGCCTTC.

This clonotype was observed at least ten times. The chain has TRBV6-1 and TRBJ2-2; D is unresolved. The length of the CDR3 is 13 residues. Germline CDR1 and CDR2: MNHNS and SASEGT. V was clipped by 7 bases and J by 7 bases, with 13 bases between them. The CDR3 nucleotides read TGTGCCAGCAACCGAGGACCGAGCGGGGAGCTGTTTTTT. Its protein is CASNRGPSGELFF.